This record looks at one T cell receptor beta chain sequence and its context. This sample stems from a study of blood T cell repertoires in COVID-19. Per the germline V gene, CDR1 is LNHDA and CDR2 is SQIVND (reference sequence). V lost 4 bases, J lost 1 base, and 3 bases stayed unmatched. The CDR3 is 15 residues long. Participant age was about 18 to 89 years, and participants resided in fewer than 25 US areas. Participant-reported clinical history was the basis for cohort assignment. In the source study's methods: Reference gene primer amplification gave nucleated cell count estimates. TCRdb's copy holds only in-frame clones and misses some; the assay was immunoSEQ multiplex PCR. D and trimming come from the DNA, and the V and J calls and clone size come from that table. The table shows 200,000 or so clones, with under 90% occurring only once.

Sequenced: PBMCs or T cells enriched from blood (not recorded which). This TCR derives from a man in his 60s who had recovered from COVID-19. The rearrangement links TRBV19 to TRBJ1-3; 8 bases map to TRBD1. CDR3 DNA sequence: TGTGCCAGTAGTACTTGGACAGGGTCTGGAAACACCATATATTTT. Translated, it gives CASSTWTGSGNTIYF. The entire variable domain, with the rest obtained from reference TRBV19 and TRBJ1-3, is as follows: DGGITQSPKYLFRKEGQNVTLSCEQNLNHDAMYWYRQDPGQGLRLIYYSQIVNDFQKGDIAEGYSVSREKKESFPLTVTSAQKNPTAFYLCASSTWTGSGNTIYFGEGSWLTVV.